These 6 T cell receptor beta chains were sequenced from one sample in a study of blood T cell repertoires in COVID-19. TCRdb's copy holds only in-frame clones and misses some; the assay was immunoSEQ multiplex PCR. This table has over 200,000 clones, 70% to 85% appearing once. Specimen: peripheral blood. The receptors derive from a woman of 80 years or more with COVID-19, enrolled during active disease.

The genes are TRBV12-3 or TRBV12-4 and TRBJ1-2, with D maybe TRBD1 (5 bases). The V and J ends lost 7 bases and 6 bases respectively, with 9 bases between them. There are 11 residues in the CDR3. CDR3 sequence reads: CASNGGDGYTF. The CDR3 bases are TGTGCCAGCAACGGGGGGGATGGCTACACCTTC.

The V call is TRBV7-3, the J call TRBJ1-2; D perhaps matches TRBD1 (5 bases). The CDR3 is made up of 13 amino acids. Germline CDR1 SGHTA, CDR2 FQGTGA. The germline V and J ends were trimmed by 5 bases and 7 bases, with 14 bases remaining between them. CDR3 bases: TGTGCCAGCAGCCTCACAGGAGTATCTGGCTACACCTTC. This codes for CASSLTGVSGYTF.

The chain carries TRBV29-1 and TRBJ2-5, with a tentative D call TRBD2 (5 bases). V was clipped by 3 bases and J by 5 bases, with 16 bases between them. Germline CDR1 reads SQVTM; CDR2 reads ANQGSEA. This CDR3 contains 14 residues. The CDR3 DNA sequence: TGCAGCGTTGACGGCACGGAGGACGGGGAGACCCAGTACTTC. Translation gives CSVDGTEDGETQYF. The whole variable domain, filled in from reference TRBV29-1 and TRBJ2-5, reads SAVISQKPSRDICQRGTSLTIQCQVDSQVTMMFWYRQQPGQSLTLIATANQGSEATYESGFVIDKFPISRPNLTFSTLTVSNMSPEDSSIYLCSVDGTEDGETQYFGPGTRLLVL.

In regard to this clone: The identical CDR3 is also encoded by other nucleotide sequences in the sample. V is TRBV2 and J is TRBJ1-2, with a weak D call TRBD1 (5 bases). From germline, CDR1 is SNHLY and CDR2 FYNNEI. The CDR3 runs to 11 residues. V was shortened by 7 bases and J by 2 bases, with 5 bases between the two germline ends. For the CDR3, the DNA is TGTGCCAGCAACAGGAACTATGGCTACACCTTC. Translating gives CASNRNYGYTF.

This chain's CDR3 is CASSQGLAGRARELFF. CDR3 in DNA: TGCGCCAGCAGCCAAGGACTAGCGGGGAGGGCGCGGGAGCTGTTTTTT. The chain joins TRBV4-1 to TRBJ2-2; 11 bases map to TRBD2. The CDR3 is 16 residues long. Trimming took 1 base from V and 9 from J; bases not matched to a gene: 7. Per germline, CDR1 MGHRA and CDR2 YSYEKL.

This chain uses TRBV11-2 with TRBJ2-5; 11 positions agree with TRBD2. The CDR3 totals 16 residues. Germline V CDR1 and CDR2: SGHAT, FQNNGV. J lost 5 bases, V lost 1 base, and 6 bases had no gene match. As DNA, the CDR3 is TGTGCCAGCAGCTTAGTAGCGGGGGGGCCTCGGGAGACCCAGTACTTC. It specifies CASSLVAGGPRETQYF.